The rows below give T cell receptor beta chains drawn from one sample of a study of blood T cell repertoires in COVID-19. The protocol was immunoSEQ multiplex PCR, while the TCRdb copy is restricted to in-frame clones and leaves out a portion. The sample holds about 240,000 clones, about 85% seen once. The specimen sequenced was peripheral blood. These receptor sequences come from a man aged 60-69 years who had recovered from COVID-19. Both conserved end residues are part of each CDR3. A D gene is named only where the DNA matches it firmly. Size is omitted from some rows. Given values are once, few, many or a class for expanded clones.

J	D	size	V	CDR3	DNA
TRBJ2-7	TRBD1	once	TRBV12-5	CASGLVIGQGAGYEQYF	TGTGCTAGTGGTTTGGTAATAGGGCAGGGGGCGGGGTACGAGCAGTACTTC
TRBJ1-5	-	-	TRBV6-1	CASTEGGQFNQPQHF	TGTGCCAGCACTGAAGGTGGACAGTTCAATCAGCCCCAGCATTTT
TRBJ2-1	TRBD1	once	TRBV5-8	CASSGTGYSYNEQFF	TGTGCCAGCAGCGGGACAGGATACTCCTACAATGAGCAGTTCTTC
TRBJ2-4	TRBD1	-	TRBV9	CASSPTGGLAKNIQYF	TGTGCCAGCAGCCCGACAGGGGGTTTAGCCAAAAACATTCAGTACTTC
TRBJ2-2	-	-	TRBV28	CASSTPFRRGQRLISGELFF	TGTGCCAGCAGTACGCCCTTTAGGAGGGGGCAACGTCTTATCTCCGGGGAGCTGTTTTTT
TRBJ1-1	-	-	TRBV11-2	CASSSRGGDTEAFF	TGTGCCAGCAGCTCAAGGGGGGGGGACACTGAAGCTTTCTTT
TRBJ2-7	-	few	TRBV20-1	CSGSVTYEQYF	TGCAGTGGCTCAGTCACCTACGAGCAGTACTTC
TRBJ1-4	TRBD1	-	TRBV30	CAWSVNRGRKLFF	TGTGCCTGGAGTGTAAACAGGGGGCGAAAACTGTTTTTT
TRBJ2-3	TRBD2	-	TRBV9	CASSVGLARNTDTQYF	TGTGCCAGCAGCGTCGGACTAGCGAGGAATACAGATACGCAGTATTTT
TRBJ1-2	-	-	TRBV12-3/TRBV12-4	CASSSGVYGYTF	TGTGCCAGCAGTTCAGGGGTCTATGGCTACACCTTC
TRBJ1-4	TRBD1	-	TRBV7-9	CASSVRGQTNEKLFF	TGTGCCAGCAGCGTCAGGGGGCAAACTAATGAAAAACTGTTTTTT
TRBJ1-1	-	once	TRBV2	CASSVGGTEAFF	TGTGCCAGCAGTGTAGGGGGCACTGAAGCTTTCTTT
TRBJ1-1	TRBD1	-	TRBV27	CASTPRGTGVREAFF	TGTGCCAGCACCCCTAGGGGGACAGGGGTAAGGGAAGCTTTCTTT
TRBJ1-4	TRBD1	-	TRBV4-2	CASSQVRRDRAKEKLFF	TGTGCCAGCAGCCAAGTACGCCGAGACAGGGCCAAGGAAAAACTGTTTTTT
TRBJ2-1	TRBD2	-	TRBV24-1	CATSSGTSGYNEQFF	TGTGCCACCAGTTCCGGGACTAGCGGATACAATGAGCAGTTCTTC
TRBJ2-3	-	-	TRBV24-1	CATAAGPDTQYF	TGTGCCACCGCCGCGGGCCCAGATACGCAGTATTTT
TRBJ1-1	TRBD1	many	TRBV19	CASRTGGLGNTEAFF	TGTGCCAGCCGGACAGGGGGCCTTGGGAACACTGAAGCTTTCTTT
TRBJ1-2	-	-	TRBV3-1/TRBV3-2	CASSQMGRDFGGYTF	TGTGCCAGCAGCCAAATGGGCAGGGACTTTGGTGGCTACACCTTC
TRBJ2-3	-	-	TRBV5-1	CASSLRNYRTDTQYF	TGCGCCAGCAGCTTGCGGAACTACCGCACAGATACGCAGTATTTT
TRBJ1-5	TRBD1	-	TRBV6-5	CASNPTGPSNQPQHF	TGTGCCAGCAACCCGACAGGGCCGAGCAATCAGCCCCAGCATTTT
TRBJ2-7	-	-	TRBV4-1	CASSQDARGGSYEQYF	TGCGCCAGCAGCCAAGATGCAAGGGGTGGCTCCTACGAGCAGTACTTC
TRBJ1-2	-	-	TRBV3-1/TRBV3-2	CASSQFGDGYTF	TGTGCCAGCAGCCAATTCGGAGATGGCTACACCTTC
TRBJ2-7	TRBD1	-	TRBV4-1	CASSQPGGGEQYF	TGCGCCAGCAGCCAACCAGGGGGCGGGGAGCAGTACTTC
TRBJ1-2	TRBD1	-	TRBV7-9	CASSRDRVGRGYTF	TGTGCCAGCAGTCGCGACAGGGTGGGTCGAGGCTACACCTTC
TRBJ1-3	-	-	TRBV5-1	CASSLGSGTFGNTIYF	TGCGCCAGCAGCTTGGGAAGTGGGACATTTGGAAACACCATATATTTT
TRBJ1-1	TRBD1	-	TRBV7-9	CASSLSRTGTTEAFF	TGTGCCAGCAGCTTATCCAGGACAGGGACCACTGAAGCTTTCTTT
TRBJ2-3	TRBD2	once	TRBV6-6	CASSYGTSNSGNTQYF	TGTGCCAGCAGTTACGGGACTAGTAATAGCGGAAATACGCAGTATTTT
TRBJ1-2	-	many	TRBV7-8	CASSLGLGGYTF	TGTGCCAGCAGCTTGGGACTCGGGGGCTACACCTTC
TRBJ1-2	-	-	TRBV3-1/TRBV3-2	CASSHGQNYGYTF	TGTGCCAGCAGCCACGGACAGAACTATGGCTACACCTTC
TRBJ1-2	-	-	TRBV5-1	CASSLSSSGTYYGYTF	TGCGCCAGCAGCTTGAGTAGCTCCGGTACCTACTATGGCTACACCTTC
TRBJ1-1	TRBD1	-	TRBV19	CASKWDRANTEAFF	TGTGCCAGTAAGTGGGACAGGGCCAACACTGAAGCTTTCTTT
TRBJ1-1	TRBD1	-	TRBV5-8	CASSQDRPEAFF	TGTGCCAGCAGCCAGGACAGGCCTGAAGCTTTCTTT
TRBJ2-1	-	-	TRBV20-1	CSAGLAPEQFF	TGCAGTGCTGGCTTAGCGCCCGAGCAGTTCTTC
TRBJ1-4	TRBD1	-	TRBV18	CASSQTGTGDEKLFF	TGTGCCAGCTCACAAACCGGGACAGGGGATGAAAAACTGTTTTTT
TRBJ2-1	-	few	TRBV6-2/TRBV6-3	CASSYSQGGRGNEQFF	TGTGCCAGCAGTTACTCGCAGGGAGGCAGGGGGAATGAGCAGTTCTTC
TRBJ1-1	-	-	TRBV10-3	CAISETTRAEAFF	TGTGCCATCAGTGAGACAACTAGGGCTGAAGCTTTCTTT
TRBJ2-2	-	few	TRBV11-2	CASRLAGVNTGELFF	TGTGCCAGCAGGTTGGCAGGGGTAAACACCGGGGAGCTGTTTTTT
TRBJ2-2	TRBD1	once	TRBV7-9	CASSFNRGNGELFF	TGTGCCAGCAGCTTTAACAGGGGAAACGGGGAGCTGTTTTTT
TRBJ1-3	-	-	TRBV11-2	CASSRTDRHSSGNTIYF	TGTGCCAGCAGCCGCACCGACAGGCACAGCTCTGGAAACACCATATATTTT
TRBJ1-6	-	-	TRBV7-2	CASSFPTRSSYNSPLHF	TGTGCCAGCAGCTTTCCGACTCGGAGCTCCTATAATTCACCCCTCCACTTT
TRBJ2-3	TRBD1	-	TRBV2	CASSEWLDREVTQYF	TGTGCCAGCAGTGAATGGCTGGACAGGGAGGTTACGCAGTATTTT
TRBJ2-2	-	-	TRBV6-5	CASTGFLGELFF	TGTGCCAGCACCGGTTTTCTCGGGGAGCTGTTTTTT
TRBJ1-1	-	-	TRBV21-1	CASSPWRRGNTEAFF	TGTGCCAGCTCCCCCTGGCGGAGGGGGAACACTGAAGCTTTCTTT
TRBJ1-1	-	-	TRBV9	CASSTAPGHLNTEAFF	TGTGCCAGCAGCACAGCCCCGGGACACCTGAACACTGAAGCTTTCTTT
TRBJ2-1	-	-	TRBV18	CASSPSRARDEQFF	TGTGCCAGCTCACCGTCGAGGGCGCGGGATGAGCAGTTCTTC
TRBJ2-4	-	-	TRBV6-6	CASSSRGRGAKNIQYF	TGTGCCAGCAGTTCCCGTGGCAGGGGAGCCAAAAACATTCAGTACTTC
TRBJ2-2	TRBD1	-	TRBV12-5	CASGLLQGALGGELFF	TGTGCTAGTGGCCTATTACAGGGGGCGCTGGGCGGGGAGCTGTTTTTT